The 32 T cell receptor beta chains presented below share a single source sample, sequenced in a study of cytomegalovirus exposure and HLA in healthy donors. PCR primers comprised 60 Vbeta and 13 Jbeta primers. TCRdb's copy holds only in-frame clones and misses some; the assay was immunoSEQ multiplex PCR. The sample data list some 80,000 clones. Sequencing used PBMCs. The receptors stem from a man between 50 and 59 years old in good health and CMV-seropositive.

This chain links TRBV18 with TRBJ1-1; 7 bases map to TRBD1. Germline-derived CDR1 and CDR2 are KGHSH and LQKENI. The CDR3 loop spans 18 amino acids. The V gene end was trimmed by 6 bases and the J gene end by 0 bases; junction bases not matched to a gene: 16. CDR3 protein: CASSSQIPFTGVNTEAFF. The DNA of the CDR3 is TGTGCCAGCTCCTCCCAAATCCCCTTTACAGGGGTGAACACTGAAGCTTTCTTT.

The chain joins TRBV5-6 to TRBJ2-7, with TRBD1 identical over 9 bases. Unmatched junction bases numbered 5, after V lost 4 bases and J lost 3 bases. CDR3 length: 14 amino acids. Germline V CDR1 and CDR2: SGHDT, YYEEEE. For the CDR3, the DNA is TGTGCCAGCAGCACCGGGACAGGGTACTACGAGCAGTACTTC. This gives the protein CASSTGTGYYEQYF.

J is TRBJ1-5 and V is TRBV5-1; TRBD1 aligns across 8 bases. This CDR3 is built from 17 residues. The junction had 9 bases not matched to a gene; V was cut back by 4 bases and J by 0 bases. Germline V gene data show CDR1 as SGHRS and CDR2 as YFSETQ. CDR3 region: CASSLGRDRISNQPQHF. The CDR3, as DNA: TGCGCCAGCAGCCTTGGCCGGGACAGGATTAGCAATCAGCCCCAGCATTTT.

This chain connects TRBV6-1 to TRBJ2-7, with D perhaps matching TRBD1 (6 bases). V was shortened by 10 bases and J by 0 bases, with 16 bases between the two germline ends. The CDR3 totals 14 residues. From germline, CDR1 is MNHNS and CDR2 SASEGT. CDR3: CAITFQGSSYEQYF. The CDR3 bases are TGTGCCATCACATTCCAGGGGAGCTCCTACGAGCAGTACTTC.

DNA of the CDR3: TGTGCCAGTAGTATTGTGACTAACACTGAAGCTTTCTTT. Its translation: CASSIVTNTEAFF. The V and J genes are TRBV19 and TRBJ1-1, with no clear D. Germline values: CDR1 LNHDA, CDR2 SQIVND (reference sequence). This CDR3 is 13 amino acids long. V was shortened by 3 bases and J by 2 bases, with 7 bases between the two germline ends.

This chain uses TRBV29-1 with TRBJ2-5, with TRBD2 identical over 11 bases. V was clipped by 3 bases and J by 2 bases; unmatched bases: 8. CDR1 SQVTM and CDR2 ANQGSEA come from the germline V gene. The CDR3 spans 16 residues. The CDR3 DNA reads as TGCAGCGTTGATGGGCTAGCGGGGGGTATTCAAGAGACCCAGTACTTC. Protein sequence: CSVDGLAGGIQETQYF.

The chain joins TRBV5-1 to TRBJ2-1; a possible D gene is TRBD2 (6 bases). Trimming shortened V by 2 bases and J by 4 bases, and 10 bases separated the two germline ends. Germline V CDR1 and CDR2: SGHRS, YFSETQ. The CDR3 sequence is 14 residues long. CDR3 residues: CASSLGSGYNEQFF. The CDR3 coding sequence is TGCGCCAGCAGCTTAGGTAGCGGTTACAATGAGCAGTTCTTC.

As DNA, the CDR3 is TGTGCCAGCAGCTCGACGCGAGGGGGTGTAAATGGTGAAGCTTTCTTT. Its protein is CASSSTRGGVNGEAFF. The chain links TRBV7-2 to TRBJ1-1, with D maybe TRBD1 (6 bases). The CDR3 has 16 residues. The V and J ends lost 4 bases and 7 bases respectively, with 22 bases between them. Germline CDR1 reads SGHTA; CDR2 reads FQGNSA.

This sequence joins TRBV9 and TRBJ2-7; the D gene is possibly TRBD1 (5 bases). Germline V gives CDR1 SGDLS, CDR2 YYNGEE. V gave up 0 bases and J gave up 6 bases, with 16 bases separating them. This CDR3 is built from 15 residues. The CDR3 DNA reads as TGTGCCAGCAGCGTAGGCCCCAACAGGTCCGGCGAGCAGTACTTC. As protein: CASSVGPNRSGEQYF.

This rearrangement joins TRBV4-1 to TRBJ2-7; D is possibly TRBD2 (5 bases). CDR3 length: 11 residues. V dropped 2 bases and J dropped 6 bases, with 5 bases sitting between them. Germline loops: CDR1 MGHRA, CDR2 YSYEKL. CDR3 residues: CASSQRGEQYF. CDR3 in DNA: TGCGCCAGCAGCCAACGGGGCGAGCAGTACTTC.

This chain uses TRBV5-1 with TRBJ1-2; D unclear. The V end was cut by 5 bases, the J end by 3 bases, with 14 bases between. This CDR3 is 14 amino acids long. The V gene's germline CDR1 is SGHRS and CDR2 YFSETQ. The CDR3 sequence: CASSLSGEDYGYTF. DNA of the CDR3: TGCGCCAGCAGTCTGTCCGGGGAAGACTATGGCTACACCTTC.

The chain combines TRBV14 with TRBJ2-4; 10 nucleotides agree with TRBD2. V gave up 5 bases and J gave up 7 bases; unmatched junction bases: 2. Per germline, CDR1 SGHDN and CDR2 FVKESK. There are 13 residues in the CDR3. CDR3 sequence reads: CASSEGLANIQYF. The CDR3 DNA reads as TGTGCCAGCAGCGAGGGACTAGCGAACATTCAGTACTTC. Full variable domain (outside the CDR3, taken from reference TRBV14 and TRBJ2-4): EAGVTQFPSHSVIEKGQTVTLRCDPISGHDNLYWYRRVMGKEIKFLLHFVKESKQDESGMPNNRFLAERTGGTYSTLKVQPAELEDSGVYFCASSEGLANIQYFGAGTRLSVL.

V gene TRBV6-1 combines with J gene TRBJ1-1; D not certain. Germline V gives CDR1 MNHNS, CDR2 SASEGT. V lost 3 bases, J lost 7 bases, and 9 bases lay in between. The CDR3 length is 12 residues. The CDR3 region is CASSDTVIEAFF. The CDR3, as DNA: TGTGCCAGCAGTGATACAGTCATTGAAGCTTTCTTT.

The chain combines TRBV5-3 with TRBJ1-2; D perhaps matches TRBD1 (6 bases). Being an ORF, TRBV5-3 has a function that is uncertain. This CDR3 spans 18 amino acids. Trimming left V 6 bases short and J 5 bases short, with 29 bases between. The CDR3 is CARTDEGGSMLGLYGYTF. The CDR3 DNA is TGTGCCAGAACCGATGAAGGGGGATCGATGCTGGGGCTTTATGGCTACACCTTC.

This chain uses TRBV18 with TRBJ1-1, with TRBD1 as a possible D gene (6 bases). Trimming cost V 0 bases and J 4 bases, with 12 bases left between them. Germline V lookup: CDR1 KGHSH, CDR2 LQKENI. The CDR3 sequence is 15 residues long. CDR3 DNA: TGTGCCAGCTCACCACCCTCAGGGGCGGGCACTGAAGCTTTCTTT. It codes for CASSPPSGAGTEAFF.

V and J are TRBV19 and TRBJ1-2; 7 nucleotides agree with TRBD1. J lost 2 bases, V lost 5 bases, and 8 bases had no gene match. CDR1 and CDR2 (germline): LNHDA, SQIVND (reference sequence). The CDR3 totals 15 residues. The chain's CDR3 is CASSSGQATNYGYTF. For the CDR3, the DNA is TGTGCCAGTAGTTCCGGACAGGCGACGAACTATGGCTACACCTTC. The whole variable domain, remainder taken from reference TRBV19 and TRBJ1-2, is DGGITQSPKYLFRKEGQNVTLSCEQNLNHDAMYWYRQDPGQGLRLIYYSQIVNDFQKGDIAEGYSVSREKKESFPLTVTSAQKNPTAFYLCASSSGQATNYGYTFGSGTRLTVV.

This chain joins TRBV7-9 and TRBJ1-2, with D possibly being TRBD1 (6 bases). This CDR3 has 15 residues. Germline assignment: CDR1 SEHNR and CDR2 FQNEAQ (reference sequence). V gave up 3 bases and J gave up 8 bases, with 19 bases separating them. The CDR3 here is CASSFPGVGAGGYTF. CDR3 nucleotide sequence: TGTGCCAGCAGCTTCCCCGGAGTGGGGGCAGGGGGCTACACCTTC.

V is TRBV29-1 and J is TRBJ1-4; possible D gene TRBD1, 6 bases. CDR1 SQVTM and CDR2 ANQGSEA come from the germline V gene. Trimming removed 4 bases at V and 6 bases at J, with 15 bases between. The CDR3 length is 14 residues. CDR3 sequence: CSVGGGAPDEKLFF. In DNA, the CDR3 is TGCAGCGTTGGCGGGGGCGCCCCAGATGAAAAACTGTTTTTT.

This chain joins TRBV12-5 and TRBJ1-1; 7 bases line up with TRBD1. The CDR3 sequence is 12 residues long. CDR1 and CDR2 (germline): LGHNT, FRNRAP. The V gene end was trimmed by 4 bases and the J gene end by 4 bases; junction bases not matched to a gene: 0. The DNA for the CDR3 is TGTGCTAGTGGTTGGGACAGCACTGAAGCTTTCTTT. Protein: CASGWDSTEAFF.

J is TRBJ1-4 and V is TRBV5-1; 7 positions match TRBD1. The germline gives CDR1 SGHRS, CDR2 YFSETQ. This CDR3 region has 15 residues. The ends lost 4 bases at V and 3 bases at J; junction bases unmatched: 6. CDR3 in DNA: TGCGCCAGCAGCCGTACCGGGACAGCTAATGAAAAACTGTTTTTT. As protein: CASSRTGTANEKLFF.

The chain combines TRBV6-1 with TRBJ1-5; D gene ambiguous. Per the germline V gene, CDR1 is MNHNS and CDR2 is SASEGT. The V gene lost 4 bases and the J gene lost 1 base, with 14 bases spanning the gap. The CDR3 has 16 amino acids. In DNA form, the CDR3 reads TGTGCCAGCAGTGGGGCAGAGACCCTGAGCAATCAGCCCCAGCATTTT. It translates to CASSGAETLSNQPQHF.

The chain links TRBV11-3 to TRBJ2-5; 11 nucleotides line up with TRBD2. Trimming removed 2 bases from V and 4 bases from J; junction bases left unmatched: 3. The germline CDR1 and CDR2 sequences are SGHNT and YENEEA. CDR3 length: 15 amino acids. CDR3 nucleotide sequence: TGTGCCAGCAGCTTAACTAGCGGGGGAGGAGAGACCCAGTACTTC. This translates into CASSLTSGGGETQYF.

The V call is TRBV5-4, the J call TRBJ1-1, with TRBD1 matching over 8 bases. V lost 0 bases to trimming and J lost 5 bases; unmatched junction nucleotides: 0. CDR3 size: 13 residues. The germline CDR1 and CDR2 sequences are SGHNT and YYREEE (reference sequence). The CDR3 reads CASSLGTGTEAFF. CDR3 coding DNA: TGTGCCAGCAGCTTGGGGACAGGGACTGAAGCTTTCTTT.

The chain recombines TRBV28 with TRBJ1-6; D unresolved. Germline V gene sequence: CDR1 MDHEN, CDR2 SYDVKM. Trimming shortened V by 6 bases and J by 11 bases, and 17 bases separated the two germline ends. The CDR3 has 14 residues. CDR3 region: CASSYPGYSAPLHF. CDR3 DNA sequence: TGTGCCAGCAGCTACCCCGGTTATTCGGCACCCCTCCACTTT.

The V gene is TRBV2, the J gene TRBJ1-1, with 7 bases fitting TRBD1. Germline V lookup: CDR1 SNHLY, CDR2 FYNNEI. J lost 5 bases, V lost 6 bases, and 21 bases had no gene match. This CDR3 spans 18 amino acids. As DNA, the CDR3 is TGTGCCAGCAGACCCATGTCGGGACAGAGGTGGAGCAAGACTGAAGCTTTCTTT. It encodes CASRPMSGQRWSKTEAFF.

This chain links TRBV5-1 with TRBJ2-6; D unclear. CDR1 SGHRS and CDR2 YFSETQ come from the germline V gene. This CDR3 spans 14 amino acids. Trimming removed 4 bases from V and 0 bases from J, with 5 bases in between. The CDR3 sequence: CASSPSSGANVLTF. The DNA of the CDR3 is TGCGCCAGCAGCCCTAGCTCTGGGGCCAACGTCCTGACTTTC.

To note about this clone: Other nucleotide sequences from this sample produce the same CDR3. The V gene is TRBV28, the J gene TRBJ1-2; no reliable D call. The V end lost 5 bases, the J end lost 5 bases, and 6 bases lay between the germline ends. CDR1 MDHEN and CDR2 SYDVKM come from the germline V gene. CDR3 length: 11 residues. This CDR3 reads CASSGSYGYTF. Written as DNA, the CDR3 is TGTGCCAGCAGTGGCTCTTATGGCTACACCTTC.

The chain recombines TRBV2 with TRBJ1-5, with TRBD1 matching 8 bases. This CDR3 is 14 amino acids long. V lost 7 bases and J lost 7; bases outside the gene matches: 9. Germline CDR1 and CDR2: SNHLY and FYNNEI. CDR3 sequence reads: CASTTGGMEQPQHF. Here the CDR3 DNA reads TGTGCCAGCACTACAGGGGGTATGGAACAGCCCCAGCATTTT. The whole variable domain, remainder taken from reference TRBV2 and TRBJ1-5, is EPEVTQTPSHQVTQMGQEVILRCVPISNHLYFYWYRQILGQKVEFLVSFYNNEISEKSEIFDDQFSVERPDGSNFTLKIRSTKLEDSAMYFCASTTGGMEQPQHFGDGTRLSIL.

This chain joins TRBV7-9 and TRBJ2-1; 11 nucleotides align to TRBD2. The CDR3 is made up of 16 amino acids. V was pared by 5 bases and J by 5 bases, with 8 bases of the junction left unmatched. Germline loops: CDR1 SEHNR, CDR2 FQNEAQ (reference sequence). The CDR3 loop is CASSPAGTSGHNEQFF. As DNA, the CDR3 is TGTGCCAGCAGCCCGGCCGGGACTAGCGGCCACAATGAGCAGTTCTTC. The full variable domain, in which reference TRBV7-9 and TRBJ2-1 provide the parts outside the CDR3, is DTGVSQNPRHKITKRGQNVTFRCDPISEHNRLYWYRQTLGQGPEFLTYFQNEAQLEKSRLLSDRFSAERPKGSFSTLEIQRTEQGDSAMYLCASSPAGTSGHNEQFFGPGTRLTVL.

The genes are TRBV6-6 and TRBJ1-5, with unresolved D. Looked up from germline, CDR1 is MNHNY and CDR2 is SVGAGI (reference sequence). V was cut by 7 bases and J by 0 bases, with 10 bases left in between. This CDR3 region has 14 residues. This CDR3 reads CASTPTYSNQPQHF. The CDR3 bases are TGTGCCAGCACCCCCACCTATAGCAATCAGCCCCAGCATTTT.

The chain uses TRBV9 and TRBJ2-1, with 14 bases that match TRBD2. Germline V CDR1 and CDR2: SGDLS, YYNGEE. The CDR3 spans 18 residues. The trim removed 3 bases at V and 2 bases at J, leaving 7 bases unmatched. CDR3 coding DNA: TGTGCCAGCAGCGCGGGACTAGCGGGAGTTTCCCCCTACAATGAGCAGTTCTTC. Its protein product is CASSAGLAGVSPYNEQFF.

The rearrangement joins TRBV2 to TRBJ1-2; D possibly corresponds to TRBD1 (5 bases). The CDR3 extends over 13 amino acids. The V end lost 4 bases, the J end lost 4 bases, and 10 bases lay between the germline ends. The germline CDR1 and CDR2 sequences are SNHLY and FYNNEI. This chain's CDR3 is CASSAWGAYGYTF. Here the CDR3 DNA reads TGTGCCAGCAGTGCGTGGGGCGCCTATGGCTACACCTTC.